This TCR beta chain was recorded in a study of T cells after yellow fever vaccination. Study at large: With SMART-Seq v4 Ultra Low Input, the fractions containing low cell numbers were prepared. Study observations and caveats: Once the booster was given, most primary-vaccination clones reappeared, at around 95% for CD4 and more than 85% for CD8. Although the secondary response was weaker, it peaked faster, at day 5 versus 15.

Of note for this clonotype: Its antigen is unidentified.

TCRdb re-called the 5' RACE reads with MiXCR, one entry per CDR3 protein. Altogether some 390,000 distinct CDR3 sequences are present, 15% to 20% being singletons, with the ten largest covering 18%. Trimming stripped 8 bases from V and 3 bases from J, with 4 bases between. There are 11 residues in the CDR3. The germline V gene has CDR1 SNHLY and CDR2 FYNNEI. The sequencing here drew on PBMCs, taken before the yellow fever booster vaccination. The chain has TRBV2 and TRBJ2-2; D ambiguous. The receptor was derived from a man aged 18 to 29 who received the YFV17D yellow fever vaccine. CDR3 sequence: CASVYTGELFF. DNA for the CDR3: TGTGCCAGCGTTTACACCGGGGAGCTGTTTTTT.